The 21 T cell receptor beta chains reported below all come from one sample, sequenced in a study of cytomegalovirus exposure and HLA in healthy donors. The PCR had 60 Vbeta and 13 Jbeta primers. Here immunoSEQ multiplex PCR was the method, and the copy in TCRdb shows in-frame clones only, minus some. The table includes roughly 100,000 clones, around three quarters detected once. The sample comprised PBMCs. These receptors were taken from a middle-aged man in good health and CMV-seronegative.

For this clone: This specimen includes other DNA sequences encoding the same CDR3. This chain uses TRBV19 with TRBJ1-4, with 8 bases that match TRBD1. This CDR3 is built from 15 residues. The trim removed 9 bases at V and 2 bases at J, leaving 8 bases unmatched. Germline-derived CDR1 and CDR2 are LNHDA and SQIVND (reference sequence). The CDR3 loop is CASRTGGGTNEKLFF. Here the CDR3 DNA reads TGTGCCAGCCGAACAGGGGGGGGGACTAATGAAAAACTGTTTTTT. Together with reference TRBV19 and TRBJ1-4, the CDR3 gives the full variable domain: DGGITQSPKYLFRKEGQNVTLSCEQNLNHDAMYWYRQDPGQGLRLIYYSQIVNDFQKGDIAEGYSVSREKKESFPLTVTSAQKNPTAFYLCASRTGGGTNEKLFFGSGTQLSVL.

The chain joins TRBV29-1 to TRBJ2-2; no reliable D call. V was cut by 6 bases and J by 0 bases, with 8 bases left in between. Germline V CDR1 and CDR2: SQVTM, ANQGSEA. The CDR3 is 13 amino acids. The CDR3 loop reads CSVLRANTGELFF. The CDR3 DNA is TGCAGCGTCCTACGAGCGAACACCGGGGAGCTGTTTTTT.

In nucleotides, the CDR3 is TGTGCCAGCAGACCCCAGGGCAGCAGTACTGGGGCCAACGTCCTGACTTTC. It specifies CASRPQGSSTGANVLTF. The rearrangement uses TRBV27 and TRBJ2-6; a weak D match, TRBD1 (5 bases). Germline V gene lookup returns CDR1 MNHEY and CDR2 SMNVEV (reference sequence). V shed 6 bases and J shed 2 bases, with 17 bases lying between them. CDR3 length: 17 amino acids.

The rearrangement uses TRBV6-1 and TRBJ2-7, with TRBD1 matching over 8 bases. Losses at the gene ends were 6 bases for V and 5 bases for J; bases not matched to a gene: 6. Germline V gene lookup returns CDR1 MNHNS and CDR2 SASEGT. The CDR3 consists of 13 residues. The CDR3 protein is CASRIPGQDEQYF. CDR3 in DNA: TGTGCCAGCAGGATCCCGGGACAGGACGAGCAGTACTTC.

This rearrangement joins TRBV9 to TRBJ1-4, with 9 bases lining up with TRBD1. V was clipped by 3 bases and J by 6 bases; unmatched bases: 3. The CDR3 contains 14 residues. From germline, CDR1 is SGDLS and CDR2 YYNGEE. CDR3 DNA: TGTGCCAGCAGCGGACAGGGGGTAGATGAAAAACTGTTTTTT. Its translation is CASSGQGVDEKLFF.

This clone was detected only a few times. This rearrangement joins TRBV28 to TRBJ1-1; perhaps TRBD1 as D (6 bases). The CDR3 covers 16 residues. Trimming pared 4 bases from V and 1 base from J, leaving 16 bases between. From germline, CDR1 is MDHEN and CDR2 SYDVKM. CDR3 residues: CASSSPLRQENTEAFF. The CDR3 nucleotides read TGTGCCAGCAGTTCTCCCCTCCGACAGGAGAACACTGAAGCTTTCTTT.

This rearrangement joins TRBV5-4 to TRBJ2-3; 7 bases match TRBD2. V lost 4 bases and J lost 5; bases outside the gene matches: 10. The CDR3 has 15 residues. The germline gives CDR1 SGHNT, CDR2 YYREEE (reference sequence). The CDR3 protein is CASSHKTREKDTQYF. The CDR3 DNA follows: TGTGCCAGCAGCCATAAAACGCGGGAGAAAGATACGCAGTATTTT. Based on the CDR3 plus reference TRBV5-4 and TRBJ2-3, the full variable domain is ETGVTQSPTHLIKTRGQQVTLRCSSQSGHNTVSWYQQALGQGPQFIFQYYREEENGRGNFPPRFSGLQFPNYSSELNVNALELDDSALYLCASSHKTREKDTQYFGPGTRLTVL.

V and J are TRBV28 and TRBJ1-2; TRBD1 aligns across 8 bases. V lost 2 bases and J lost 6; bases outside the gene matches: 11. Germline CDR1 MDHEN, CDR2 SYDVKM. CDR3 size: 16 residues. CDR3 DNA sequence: TGTGCCAGCAGTTTAACCCCACAGGGGGAACTCGATGGCTACACCTTC. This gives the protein CASSLTPQGELDGYTF.

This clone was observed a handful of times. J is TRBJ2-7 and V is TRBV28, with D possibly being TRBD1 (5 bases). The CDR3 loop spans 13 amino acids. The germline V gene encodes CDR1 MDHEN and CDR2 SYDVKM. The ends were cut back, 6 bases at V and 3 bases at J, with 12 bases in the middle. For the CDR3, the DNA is TGTGCCAGCAGGGGGCCGGCGGTCTACGAGCAGTACTTC. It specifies CASRGPAVYEQYF.

CDR3 in DNA: TGTGCCAGCAGCTTAGCGACTAGCGGGAGTGTCGCAGATACGCAGTATTTT. Protein: CASSLATSGSVADTQYF. This chain joins TRBV7-2 and TRBJ2-3; TRBD2 aligns across 12 bases. This CDR3 has 17 amino acids. The germline V gene has CDR1 SGHTA and CDR2 FQGNSA. V trimming: 0 bases; J trimming: 4 bases; junction bases outside the gene matches: 5.

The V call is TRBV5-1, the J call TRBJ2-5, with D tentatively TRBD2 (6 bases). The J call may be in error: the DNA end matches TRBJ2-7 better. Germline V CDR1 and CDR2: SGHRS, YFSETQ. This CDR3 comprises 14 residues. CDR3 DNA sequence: TGCGCCAGCAGCTTTTTGGGAGGTACCTACGAGCAGTACTTC. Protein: CASSFLGGTYEQYF.

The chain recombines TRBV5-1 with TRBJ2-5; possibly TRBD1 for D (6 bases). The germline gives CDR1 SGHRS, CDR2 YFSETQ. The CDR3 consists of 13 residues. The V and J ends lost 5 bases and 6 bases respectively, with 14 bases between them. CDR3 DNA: TGCGCCAGCAGTATACAGGGTGGTCAGACCCAGTACTTC. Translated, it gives CASSIQGGQTQYF.

In DNA form, the CDR3 reads TGTGCCAGCAGTTTAATTGGACAGGGGAACACCGGGGAGCTGTTTTTT. It yields the protein CASSLIGQGNTGELFF. The genes are TRBV27 and TRBJ2-2; 8 bases map to TRBD1. The CDR3 covers 16 residues. V was clipped by 2 bases and J by 1 base; unmatched bases: 3. The germline V gene has CDR1 MNHEY and CDR2 SMNVEV (reference sequence).

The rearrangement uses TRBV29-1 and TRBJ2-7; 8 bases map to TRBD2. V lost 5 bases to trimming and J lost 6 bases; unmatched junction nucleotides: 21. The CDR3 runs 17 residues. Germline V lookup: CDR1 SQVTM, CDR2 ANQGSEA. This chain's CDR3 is CSVSSPSGLVGGGEQYF. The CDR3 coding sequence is TGCAGCGTTTCATCACCATCGGGACTAGTGGGAGGAGGCGAGCAGTACTTC.

This chain's CDR3 is CASSPDRSYGYTF. CDR3 nucleotides: TGTGCCAGCAGTCCCGACAGGAGCTATGGCTACACCTTC. This chain uses TRBV2 with TRBJ1-2; maybe TRBD1 (6 bases). CDR3 size: 13 residues. V lost 5 bases to trimming and J lost 4 bases, with 11 bases between them. CDR1 is SNHLY and CDR2 is FYNNEI in the germline V gene.

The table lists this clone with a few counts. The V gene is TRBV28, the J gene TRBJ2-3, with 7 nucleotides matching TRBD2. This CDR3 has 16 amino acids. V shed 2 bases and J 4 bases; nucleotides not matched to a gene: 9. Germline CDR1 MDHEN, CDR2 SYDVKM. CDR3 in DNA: TGTGCCAGCAGTTTAGTGCTCGCTAGCGGACCAGATACGCAGTATTTT. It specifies CASSLVLASGPDTQYF.

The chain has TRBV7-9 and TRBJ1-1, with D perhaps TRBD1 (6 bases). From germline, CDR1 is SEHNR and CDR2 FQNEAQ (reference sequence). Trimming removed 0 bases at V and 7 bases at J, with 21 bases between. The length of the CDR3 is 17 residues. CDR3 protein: CASSLALSPDRSLEAFF. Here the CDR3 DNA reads TGTGCCAGCAGCTTAGCGCTAAGCCCTGACAGGTCCCTTGAAGCTTTCTTT. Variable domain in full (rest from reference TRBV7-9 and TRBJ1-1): DTGVSQNPRHKITKRGQNVTFRCDPISEHNRLYWYRQTLGQGPEFLTYFQNEAQLEKSRLLSDRFSAERPKGSFSTLEIQRTEQGDSAMYLCASSLALSPDRSLEAFFGQGTRLTVV.

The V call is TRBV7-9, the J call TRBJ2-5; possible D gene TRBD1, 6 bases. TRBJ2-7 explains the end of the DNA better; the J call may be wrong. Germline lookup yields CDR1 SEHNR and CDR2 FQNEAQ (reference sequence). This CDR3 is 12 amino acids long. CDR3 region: CASSFRGYEQYF. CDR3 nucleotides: TGTGCCAGCAGCTTCAGGGGCTACGAGCAGTACTTC.

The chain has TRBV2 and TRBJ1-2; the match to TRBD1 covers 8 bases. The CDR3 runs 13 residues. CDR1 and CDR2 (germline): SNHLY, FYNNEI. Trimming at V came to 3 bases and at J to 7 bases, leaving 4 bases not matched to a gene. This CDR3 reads CASSDEDRAGYTF. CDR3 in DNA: TGTGCCAGCAGTGACGAGGACAGGGCTGGCTACACCTTC.

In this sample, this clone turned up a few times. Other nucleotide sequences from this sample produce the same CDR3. The chain's CDR3 is CASRILTSGNTGELFF. The CDR3, as DNA: TGTGCCAGCAGAATCCTCACTAGCGGGAACACCGGGGAGCTGTTTTTT. This chain links TRBV5-8 with TRBJ2-2, with 8 bases identical to TRBD2. Germline V gives CDR1 SGHTS, CDR2 YDEGEE. CDR3 length: 16 residues. Unmatched junction bases numbered 7, after V lost 5 bases and J lost 1 base.

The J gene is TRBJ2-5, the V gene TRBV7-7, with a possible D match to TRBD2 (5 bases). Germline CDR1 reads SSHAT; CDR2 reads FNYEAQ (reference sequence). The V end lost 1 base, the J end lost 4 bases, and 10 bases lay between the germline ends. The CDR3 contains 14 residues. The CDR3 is CASSLDGVAETQYF. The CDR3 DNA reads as TGTGCCAGCAGCTTAGACGGGGTCGCAGAGACCCAGTACTTC.